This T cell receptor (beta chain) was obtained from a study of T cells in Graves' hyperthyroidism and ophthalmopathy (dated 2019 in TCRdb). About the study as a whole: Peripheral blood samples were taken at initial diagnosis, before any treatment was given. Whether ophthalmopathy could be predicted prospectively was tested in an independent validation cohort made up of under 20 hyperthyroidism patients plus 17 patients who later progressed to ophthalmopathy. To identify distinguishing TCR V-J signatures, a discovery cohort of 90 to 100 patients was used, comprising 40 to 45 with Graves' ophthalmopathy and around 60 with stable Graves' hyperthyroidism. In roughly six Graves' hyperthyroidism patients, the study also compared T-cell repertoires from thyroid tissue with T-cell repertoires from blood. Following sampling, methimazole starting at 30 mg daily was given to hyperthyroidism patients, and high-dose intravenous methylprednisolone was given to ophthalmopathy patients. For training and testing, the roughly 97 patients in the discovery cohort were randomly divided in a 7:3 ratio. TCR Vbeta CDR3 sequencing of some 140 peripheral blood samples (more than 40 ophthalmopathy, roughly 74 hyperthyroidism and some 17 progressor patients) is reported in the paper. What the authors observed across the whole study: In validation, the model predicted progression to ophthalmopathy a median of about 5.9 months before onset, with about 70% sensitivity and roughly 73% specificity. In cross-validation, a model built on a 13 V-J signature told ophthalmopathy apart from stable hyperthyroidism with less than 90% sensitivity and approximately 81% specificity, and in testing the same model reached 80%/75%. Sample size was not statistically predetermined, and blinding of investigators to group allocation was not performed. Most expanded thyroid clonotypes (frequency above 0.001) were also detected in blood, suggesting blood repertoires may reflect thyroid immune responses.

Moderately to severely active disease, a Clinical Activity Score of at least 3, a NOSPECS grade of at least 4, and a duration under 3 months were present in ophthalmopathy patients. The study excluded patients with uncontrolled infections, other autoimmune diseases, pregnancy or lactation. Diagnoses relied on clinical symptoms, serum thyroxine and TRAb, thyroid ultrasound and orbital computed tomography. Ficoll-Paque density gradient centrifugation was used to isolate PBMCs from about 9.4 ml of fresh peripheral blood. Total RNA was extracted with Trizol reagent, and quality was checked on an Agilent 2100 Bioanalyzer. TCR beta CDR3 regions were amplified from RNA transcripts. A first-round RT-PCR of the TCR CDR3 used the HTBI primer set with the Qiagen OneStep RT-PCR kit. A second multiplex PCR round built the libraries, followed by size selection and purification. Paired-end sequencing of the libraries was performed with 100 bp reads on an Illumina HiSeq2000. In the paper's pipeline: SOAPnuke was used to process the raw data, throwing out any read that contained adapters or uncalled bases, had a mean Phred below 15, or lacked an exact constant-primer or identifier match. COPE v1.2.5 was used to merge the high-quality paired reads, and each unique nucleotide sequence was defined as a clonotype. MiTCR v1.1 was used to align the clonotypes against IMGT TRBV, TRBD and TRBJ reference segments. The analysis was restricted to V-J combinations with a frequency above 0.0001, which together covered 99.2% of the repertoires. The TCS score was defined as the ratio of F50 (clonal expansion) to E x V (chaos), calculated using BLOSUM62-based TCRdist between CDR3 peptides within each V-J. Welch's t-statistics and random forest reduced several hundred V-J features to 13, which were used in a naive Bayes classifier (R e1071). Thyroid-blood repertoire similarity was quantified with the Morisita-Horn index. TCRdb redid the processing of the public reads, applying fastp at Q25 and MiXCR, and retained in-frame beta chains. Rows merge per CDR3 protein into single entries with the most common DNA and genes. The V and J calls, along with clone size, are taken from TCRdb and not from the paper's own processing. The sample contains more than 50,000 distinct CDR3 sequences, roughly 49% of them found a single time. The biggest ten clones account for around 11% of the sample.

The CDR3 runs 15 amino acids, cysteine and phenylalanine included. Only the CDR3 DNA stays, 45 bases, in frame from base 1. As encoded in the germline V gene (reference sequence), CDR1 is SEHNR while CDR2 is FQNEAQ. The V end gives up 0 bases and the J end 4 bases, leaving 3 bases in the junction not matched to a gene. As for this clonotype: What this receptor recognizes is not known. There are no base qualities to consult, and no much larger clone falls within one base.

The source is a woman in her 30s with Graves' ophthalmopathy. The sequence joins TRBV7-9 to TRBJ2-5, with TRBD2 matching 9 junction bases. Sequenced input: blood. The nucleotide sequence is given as TGTGCCAGCAGCTTAGCGGCGGGGGGGTCAGAGACCCAGTACTTC. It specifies CASSLAAGGSETQYF.